This T cell receptor beta chain was recovered during a study of blood T cell repertoires in COVID-19. Across the whole study: Acute and convalescent COVID-19 specimens originated in the United States, Italy and Spain.

Produced via immunoSEQ multiplex PCR; TCRdb's table is partial and in-frame only. In the table there are about 260,000 clones, about 86% of which are singletons. Everyone who took part was about 18 to 90 years old, and they came from about two dozen US areas. The sequence came from a man aged 25-45 years with acute COVID-19. Sequenced: PBMCs or T cells enriched from blood (not recorded which).

The CDR3 nucleotides read TGTGCCAGCAGTTGGAGGGGCCTAGCGGGAGGGGATGAGCAGTTCTTC. Translated: CASSWRGLAGGDEQFF. The V call is TRBV6-5, the J call TRBJ2-1, with TRBD2 matching over 12 bases. Per germline, CDR1 MNHEY and CDR2 SVGAGI. J was trimmed by 8 bases and V by 4 bases; bases with no gene match: 9. The CDR3 covers 16 residues.